The T cell receptor (beta chain) under discussion was sequenced for a study of molecular identifiers for immune sequencing clone quantification. Study findings and constraints: Among around 1 million naive cells, as was reported, spiked Jurkat TCR RNA from one cell was detectable.

This clonotype appeared many times. The antigen remains unidentified. Trimming removed 6 bases at V and 3 bases at J, with 14 bases between. Germline CDR1 is SGHVS and CDR2 is FNYEAQ. This CDR3 is 14 amino acids long. TCRdb passed the PCR reads through MiXCR, listing each CDR3 protein once. The sample records tens of thousands of distinct CDR3 sequences, about 25% being singletons. CD8+CD4-CCR7+CD45RA+ cells were sorted as naive CD8 T cells. Sequencing input: naive CD8+ T cells from blood, with Jurkat cell RNA spiked in. The subset: FACS-sorted CD8+CD4-CCR7+CD45RA+ naive T cells. The TCR sequence derives from a human donor in good health. Some libraries in this study had Jurkat cell RNA spiked in. This chain uses TRBV7-6 with TRBJ1-1; tentatively, D is TRBD1 (6 bases). The CDR3 region is CASSHSQGDTEAFF. CDR3 DNA: TGTGCCAGCAGTCACTCACAGGGAGACACTGAAGCTTTCTTT.